This TCR beta chain is from a study of read filtering for tumor transcriptome and immune sequencing. Findings and caveats of the study: Single-read clonotypes: about 81.9% of IR-seq clonotypes (around 3.5% of reads), almost 75% of RNA-seq clonotypes (44.6% of reads).

The germline gives CDR1 SEHNR, CDR2 FQNEAQ (reference sequence). The J segment lost 6 bases and the V segment lost 4 bases, leaving 9 bases of the junction unmatched. The CDR3 has 15 residues. This clonotype was counted at least ten times. Its antigen is not known. This library used roughly 0.4 ug RNA and molecular barcoded adaptors spanning alpha/delta and beta/gamma chains. TCRdb re-analysed the reads in MiXCR, keeping a single row per CDR3 protein. The sample includes 75,000 to 95,000 distinct CDR3 sequences, 20% to 25% of them seen just once. This receptor was obtained from a donor aged 40 or over with multiple myeloma. The genes are TRBV7-9 and TRBJ2-5, with 9 bases matching TRBD2. Sequenced input: a population of CD138-negative cells sorted from bone marrow. The DNA of the CDR3 is TGTGCCAGCAGCTGGGACTCGCGGGGGGGAAAGACCCAGTACTTC. Residues: CASSWDSRGGKTQYF.